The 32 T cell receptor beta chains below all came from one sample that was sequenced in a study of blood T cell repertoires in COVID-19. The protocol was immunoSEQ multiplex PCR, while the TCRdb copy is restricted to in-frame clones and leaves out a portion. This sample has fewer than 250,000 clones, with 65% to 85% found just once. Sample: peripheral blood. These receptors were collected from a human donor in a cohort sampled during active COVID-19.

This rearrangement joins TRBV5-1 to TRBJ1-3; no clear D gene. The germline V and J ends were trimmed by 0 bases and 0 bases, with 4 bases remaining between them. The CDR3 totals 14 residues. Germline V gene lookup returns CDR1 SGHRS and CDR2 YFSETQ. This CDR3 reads CASSLDISGNTIYF. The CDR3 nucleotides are TGCGCCAGCAGCTTGGACATCTCTGGAAACACCATATATTTT.

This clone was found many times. The CDR3: CASAPQGAGTEAFF. CDR3 bases: TGTGCTAGTGCCCCGCAGGGGGCAGGAACTGAAGCTTTCTTT. The chain employs TRBV12-5 and TRBJ1-1; 8 bases map to TRBD1. The CDR3 is made up of 14 amino acids. The germline V gene has CDR1 LGHNT and CDR2 FRNRAP. With V trimmed by 7 bases and J by 5 bases, 9 bases remained unmatched.

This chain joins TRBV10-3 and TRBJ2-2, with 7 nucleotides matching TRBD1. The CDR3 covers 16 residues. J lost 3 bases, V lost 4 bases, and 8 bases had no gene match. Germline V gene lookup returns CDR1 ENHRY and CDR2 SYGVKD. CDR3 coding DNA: TGTGCCATCAGTGTAAAGGGGGCGCGGGACACCGGGGAGCTGTTTTTT. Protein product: CAISVKGARDTGELFF.

The chain's CDR3 is CASSLTSGGLTLYEQYF. The CDR3 DNA is TGTGCCAGCAGCTTGACTAGCGGGGGCCTTACCCTCTACGAGCAGTACTTC. The chain joins TRBV11-2 to TRBJ2-7; 12 positions agree with TRBD2. This CDR3 comprises 17 residues. The J segment lost 3 bases and the V segment lost 3 bases, leaving 9 bases of the junction unmatched. Looked up from germline, CDR1 is SGHAT and CDR2 is FQNNGV.

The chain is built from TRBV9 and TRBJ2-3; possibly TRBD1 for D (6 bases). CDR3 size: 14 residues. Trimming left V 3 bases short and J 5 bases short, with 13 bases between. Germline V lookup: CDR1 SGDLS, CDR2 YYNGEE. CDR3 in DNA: TGTGCCAGCAGCGGCACAGGGTCTCAAGATACGCAGTATTTT. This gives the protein CASSGTGSQDTQYF.

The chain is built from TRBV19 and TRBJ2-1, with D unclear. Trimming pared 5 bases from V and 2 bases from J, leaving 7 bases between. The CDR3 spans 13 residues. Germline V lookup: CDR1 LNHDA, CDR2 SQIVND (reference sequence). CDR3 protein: CASSLGAYNEQFF. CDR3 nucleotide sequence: TGTGCCAGTAGTCTGGGCGCCTACAATGAGCAGTTCTTC.

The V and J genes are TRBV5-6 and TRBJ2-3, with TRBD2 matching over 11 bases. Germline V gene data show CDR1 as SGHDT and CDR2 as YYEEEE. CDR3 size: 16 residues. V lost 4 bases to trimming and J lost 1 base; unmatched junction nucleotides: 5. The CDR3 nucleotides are TGTGCCAGCAGCCGCCTAGCGGGAGGCGGCACAGATACGCAGTATTTT. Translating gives CASSRLAGGGTDTQYF. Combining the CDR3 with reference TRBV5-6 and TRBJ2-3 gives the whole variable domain DAGVTQSPTHLIKTRGQQVTLRCSPKSGHDTVSWYQQALGQGPQFIFQYYEEEERQRGNFPDRFSGHQFPNYSSELNVNALLLGDSALYLCASSRLAGGGTDTQYFGPGTRLTVL.

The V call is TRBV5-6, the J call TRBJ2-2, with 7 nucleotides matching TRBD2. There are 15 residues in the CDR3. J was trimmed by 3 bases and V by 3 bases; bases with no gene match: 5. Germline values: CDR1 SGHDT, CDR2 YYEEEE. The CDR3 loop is CASSWRLAYTGELFF. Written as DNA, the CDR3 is TGTGCCAGCAGCTGGAGACTAGCTTACACCGGGGAGCTGTTTTTT. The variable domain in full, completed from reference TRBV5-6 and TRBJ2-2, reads DAGVTQSPTHLIKTRGQQVTLRCSPKSGHDTVSWYQQALGQGPQFIFQYYEEEERQRGNFPDRFSGHQFPNYSSELNVNALLLGDSALYLCASSWRLAYTGELFFGEGSRLTVL.

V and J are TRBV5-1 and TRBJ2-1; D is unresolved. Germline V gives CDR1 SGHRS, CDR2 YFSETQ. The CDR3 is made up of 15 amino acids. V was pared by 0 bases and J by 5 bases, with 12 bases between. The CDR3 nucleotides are TGCGCCAGCAGCTTGGGGCAGGCACCAAACAATGAGCAGTTCTTC. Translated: CASSLGQAPNNEQFF.

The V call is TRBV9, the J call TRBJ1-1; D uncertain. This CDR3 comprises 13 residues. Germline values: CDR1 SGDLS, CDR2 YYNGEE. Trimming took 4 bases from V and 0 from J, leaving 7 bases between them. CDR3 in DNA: TGTGCCAGCAGCTCTACAGTGAACACTGAAGCTTTCTTT. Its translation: CASSSTVNTEAFF.

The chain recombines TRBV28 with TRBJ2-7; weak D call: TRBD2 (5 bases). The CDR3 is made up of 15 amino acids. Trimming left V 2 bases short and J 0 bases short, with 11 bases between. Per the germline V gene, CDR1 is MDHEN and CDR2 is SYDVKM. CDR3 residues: CASSLTGLSSYEQYF. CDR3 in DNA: TGTGCCAGCAGTTTAACTGGACTGAGCTCCTACGAGCAGTACTTC.

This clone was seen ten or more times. Written as DNA, the CDR3 is TGCAGCGCCCACCAGGGGGTCGAGCAGTACTTC. Its translation: CSAHQGVEQYF. J is TRBJ2-7 and V is TRBV29-1; 7 bases map to TRBD1. V gave up 7 bases and J gave up 6 bases; unmatched junction bases: 6. Germline V lookup: CDR1 SQVTM, CDR2 ANQGSEA. This CDR3 is built from 11 residues.

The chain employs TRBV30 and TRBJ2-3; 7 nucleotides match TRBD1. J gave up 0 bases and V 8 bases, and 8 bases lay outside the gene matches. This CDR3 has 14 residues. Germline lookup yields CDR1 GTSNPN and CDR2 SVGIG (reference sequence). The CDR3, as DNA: TGTGCCCTTAACCGACAGGGAAGCACAGATACGCAGTATTTT. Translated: CALNRQGSTDTQYF.

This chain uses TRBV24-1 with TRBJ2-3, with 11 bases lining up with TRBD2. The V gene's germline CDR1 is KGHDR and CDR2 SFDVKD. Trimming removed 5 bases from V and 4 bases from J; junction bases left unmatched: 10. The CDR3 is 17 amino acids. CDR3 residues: CATSGVGASGRSDTQYF. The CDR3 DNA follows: TGTGCCACCAGTGGAGTCGGGGCTAGCGGGAGGTCAGATACGCAGTATTTT.

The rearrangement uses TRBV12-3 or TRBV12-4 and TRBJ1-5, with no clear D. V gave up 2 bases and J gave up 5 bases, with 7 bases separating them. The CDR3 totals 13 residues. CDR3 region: CASSLKLDQPQHF. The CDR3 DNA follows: TGTGCCAGCAGTTTAAAACTGGATCAGCCCCAGCATTTT.

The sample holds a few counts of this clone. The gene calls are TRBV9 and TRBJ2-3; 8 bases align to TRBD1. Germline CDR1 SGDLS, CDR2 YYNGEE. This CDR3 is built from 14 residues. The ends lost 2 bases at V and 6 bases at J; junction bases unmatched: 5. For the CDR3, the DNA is TGTGCCAGCAGCGTTCAGGGGGCGGGGGATACGCAGTATTTT. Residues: CASSVQGAGDTQYF.

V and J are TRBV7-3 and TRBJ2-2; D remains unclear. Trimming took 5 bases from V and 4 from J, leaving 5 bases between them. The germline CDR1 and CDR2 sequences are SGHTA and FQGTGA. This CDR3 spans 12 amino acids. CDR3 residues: CASSLSTGELFF. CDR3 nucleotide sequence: TGTGCCAGCAGCCTCTCCACCGGGGAGCTGTTTTTT.

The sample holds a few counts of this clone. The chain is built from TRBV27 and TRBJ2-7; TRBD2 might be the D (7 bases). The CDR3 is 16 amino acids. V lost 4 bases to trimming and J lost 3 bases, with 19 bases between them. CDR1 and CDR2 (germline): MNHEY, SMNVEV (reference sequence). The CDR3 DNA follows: TGTGCCAGCAGTTCACGATCAACGGGGGGCTACTACGAGCAGTACTTC. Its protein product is CASSSRSTGGYYEQYF.

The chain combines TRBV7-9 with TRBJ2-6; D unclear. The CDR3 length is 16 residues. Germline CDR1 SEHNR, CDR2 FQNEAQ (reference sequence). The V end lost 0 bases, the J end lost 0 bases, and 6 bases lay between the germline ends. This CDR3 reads CASSLAISSGANVLTF. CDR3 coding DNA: TGTGCCAGCAGCTTAGCCATTAGCTCTGGGGCCAACGTCCTGACTTTC.

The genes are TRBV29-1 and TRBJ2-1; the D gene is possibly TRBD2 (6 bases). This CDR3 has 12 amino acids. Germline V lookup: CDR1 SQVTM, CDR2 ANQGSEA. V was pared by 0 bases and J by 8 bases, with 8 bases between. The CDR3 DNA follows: TGCAGCGTTGAAGATGGCGGGGATGAGCAGTTCTTC. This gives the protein CSVEDGGDEQFF.

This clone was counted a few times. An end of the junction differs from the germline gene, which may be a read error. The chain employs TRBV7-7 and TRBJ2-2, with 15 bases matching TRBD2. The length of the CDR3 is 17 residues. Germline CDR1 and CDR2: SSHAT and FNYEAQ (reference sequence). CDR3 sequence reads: CASSSGTSGGHTGELFF. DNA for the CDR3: TGTGCTAGCAGCTCGGGGACTAGCGGGGGGCACACCGGGGAGCTGTTTTTT.

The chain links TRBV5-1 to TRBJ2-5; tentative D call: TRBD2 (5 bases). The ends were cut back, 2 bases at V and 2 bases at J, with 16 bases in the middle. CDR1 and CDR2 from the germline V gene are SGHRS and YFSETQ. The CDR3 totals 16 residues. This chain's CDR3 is CASSFGSRTQQETQYF. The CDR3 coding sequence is TGCGCCAGCAGCTTTGGGAGTAGGACGCAGCAAGAGACCCAGTACTTC.

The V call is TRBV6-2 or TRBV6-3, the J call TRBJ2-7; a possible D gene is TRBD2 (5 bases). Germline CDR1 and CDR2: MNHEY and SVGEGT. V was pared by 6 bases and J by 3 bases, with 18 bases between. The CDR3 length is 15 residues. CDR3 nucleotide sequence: TGTGCCAGCAGCGCCGGGCTCGGAGGTATCTACGAGCAGTACTTC. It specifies CASSAGLGGIYEQYF.

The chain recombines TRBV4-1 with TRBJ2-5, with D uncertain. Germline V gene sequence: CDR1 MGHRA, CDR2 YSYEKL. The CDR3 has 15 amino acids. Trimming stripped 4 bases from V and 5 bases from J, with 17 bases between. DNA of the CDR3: TGCGCCAGCAGCCTGCGACACCCCGAGAGTGAGACCCAGTACTTC. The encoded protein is CASSLRHPESETQYF.

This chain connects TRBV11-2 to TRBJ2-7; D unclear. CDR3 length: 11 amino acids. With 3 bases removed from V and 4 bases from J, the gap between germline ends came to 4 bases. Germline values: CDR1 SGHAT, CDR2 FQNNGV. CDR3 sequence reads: CASSFTYEQYF. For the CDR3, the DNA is TGTGCCAGCAGCTTTACTTACGAGCAGTACTTC.

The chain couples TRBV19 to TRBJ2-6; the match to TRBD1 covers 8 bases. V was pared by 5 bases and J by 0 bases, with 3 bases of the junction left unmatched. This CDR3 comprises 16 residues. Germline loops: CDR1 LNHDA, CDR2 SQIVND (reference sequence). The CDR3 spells CASSRGQASGANVLTF. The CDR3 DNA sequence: TGTGCCAGTAGTCGGGGACAGGCCTCTGGGGCCAACGTCCTGACTTTC.

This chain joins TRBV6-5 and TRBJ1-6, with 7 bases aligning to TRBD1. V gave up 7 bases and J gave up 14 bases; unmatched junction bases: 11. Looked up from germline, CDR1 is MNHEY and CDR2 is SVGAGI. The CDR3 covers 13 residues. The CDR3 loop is CASMSRGLSTLHF. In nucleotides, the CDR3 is TGTGCCAGCATGTCGAGGGGGCTAAGCACCCTCCACTTT.

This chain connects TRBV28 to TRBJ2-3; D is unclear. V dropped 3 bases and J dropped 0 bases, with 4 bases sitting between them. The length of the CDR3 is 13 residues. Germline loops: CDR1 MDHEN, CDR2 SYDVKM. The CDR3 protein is CASSFQSTDTQYF. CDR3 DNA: TGTGCCAGCAGTTTCCAGAGCACAGATACGCAGTATTTT.

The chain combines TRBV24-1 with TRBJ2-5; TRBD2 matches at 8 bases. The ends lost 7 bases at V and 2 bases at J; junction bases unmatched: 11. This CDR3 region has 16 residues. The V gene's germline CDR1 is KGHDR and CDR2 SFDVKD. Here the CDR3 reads CATSTPRGGLQETQYF. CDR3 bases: TGTGCCACCAGCACACCACGGGGGGGGCTTCAAGAGACCCAGTACTTC.

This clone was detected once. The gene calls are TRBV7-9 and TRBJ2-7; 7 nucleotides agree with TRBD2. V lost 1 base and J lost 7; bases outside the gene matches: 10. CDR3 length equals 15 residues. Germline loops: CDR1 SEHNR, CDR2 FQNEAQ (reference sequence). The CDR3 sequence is CASSLGAGVSREQYF. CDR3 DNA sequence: TGTGCCAGCAGCTTAGGGGCGGGAGTCTCGCGGGAGCAGTACTTC.

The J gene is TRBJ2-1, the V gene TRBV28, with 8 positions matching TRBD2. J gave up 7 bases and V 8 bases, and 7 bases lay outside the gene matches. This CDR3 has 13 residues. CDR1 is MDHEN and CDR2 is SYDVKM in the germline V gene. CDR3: CASHSGNLNEQFF. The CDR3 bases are TGTGCCAGCCATAGCGGGAATTTAAATGAGCAGTTCTTC.

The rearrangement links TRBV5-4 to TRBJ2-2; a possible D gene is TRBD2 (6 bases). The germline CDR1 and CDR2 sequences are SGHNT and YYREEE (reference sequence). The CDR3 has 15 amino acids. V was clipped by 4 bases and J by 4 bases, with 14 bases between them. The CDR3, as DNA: TGTGCCAGCAGCCCAGGGCAGGGAGGCACCGGGGAGCTGTTTTTT. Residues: CASSPGQGGTGELFF.